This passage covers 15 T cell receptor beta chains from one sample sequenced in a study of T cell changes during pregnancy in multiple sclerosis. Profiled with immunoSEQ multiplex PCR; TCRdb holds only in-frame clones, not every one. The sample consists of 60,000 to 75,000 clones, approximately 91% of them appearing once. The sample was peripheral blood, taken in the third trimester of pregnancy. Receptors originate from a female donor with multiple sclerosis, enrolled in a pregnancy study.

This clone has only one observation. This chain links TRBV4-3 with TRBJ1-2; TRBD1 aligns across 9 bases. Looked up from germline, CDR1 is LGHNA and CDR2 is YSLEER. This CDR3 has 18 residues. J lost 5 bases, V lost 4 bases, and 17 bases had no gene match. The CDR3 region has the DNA TGCGCCAGCAGCCCTCTGGCTACAGGGGGCTCACCCCGGTATGGCTACACCTTC. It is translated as CASSPLATGGSPRYGYTF.

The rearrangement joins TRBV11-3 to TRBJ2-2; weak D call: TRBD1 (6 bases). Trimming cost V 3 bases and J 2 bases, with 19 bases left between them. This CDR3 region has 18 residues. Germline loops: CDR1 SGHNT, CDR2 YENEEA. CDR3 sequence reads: CASSFGRMHRDNTGELFF. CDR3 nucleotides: TGTGCCAGCAGCTTCGGCAGGATGCACAGGGACAACACCGGGGAGCTGTTTTTT. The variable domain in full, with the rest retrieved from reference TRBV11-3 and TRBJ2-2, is EAGVVQSPRYKIIEKKQPVAFWCNPISGHNTLYWYLQNLGQGPELLIRYENEEAVDDSQLPKDRFSAERLKGVDSTLKIQPAELGDSAVYLCASSFGRMHRDNTGELFFGEGSRLTVL.

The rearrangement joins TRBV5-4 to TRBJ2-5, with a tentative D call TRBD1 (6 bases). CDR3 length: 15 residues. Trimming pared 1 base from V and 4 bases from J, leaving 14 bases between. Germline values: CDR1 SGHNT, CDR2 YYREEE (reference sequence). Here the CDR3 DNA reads TGTGCCAGCAGCTTGCCTGCACAGGGTGGAGAGACCCAGTACTTC. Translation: CASSLPAQGGETQYF.

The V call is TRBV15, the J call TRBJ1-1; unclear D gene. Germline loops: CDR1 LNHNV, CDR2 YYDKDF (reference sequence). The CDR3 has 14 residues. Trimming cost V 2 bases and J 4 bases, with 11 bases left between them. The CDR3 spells CATSRNGEFTEAFF. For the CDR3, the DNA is TGTGCCACCAGCAGAAATGGGGAGTTCACTGAAGCTTTCTTT. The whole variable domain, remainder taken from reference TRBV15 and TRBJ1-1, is DAMVIQNPRYQVTQFGKPVTLSCSQTLNHNVMYWYQQKSSQAPKLLFHYYDKDFNNEADTPDNFQSRRPNTSFCFLDIRSPGLGDTAMYLCATSRNGEFTEAFFGQGTRLTVV.

CDR3 in DNA: TGTGCCAGCAGCTTAGCGCTTCTAGCGGGGGGGCCGGCTGATACGCAGTATTTT. Its protein is CASSLALLAGGPADTQYF. V is TRBV7-2 and J is TRBJ2-3, with TRBD2 matching over 12 bases. V lost 0 bases, J lost 6 bases, and 10 bases stayed unmatched. The CDR3 consists of 18 residues. From germline, CDR1 is SGHTA and CDR2 FQGNSA.

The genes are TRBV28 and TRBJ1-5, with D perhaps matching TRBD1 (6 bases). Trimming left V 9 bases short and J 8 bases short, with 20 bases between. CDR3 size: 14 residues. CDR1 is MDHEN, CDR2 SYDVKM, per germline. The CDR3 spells CASGDGAGVEPQHF. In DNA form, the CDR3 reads TGTGCCAGTGGGGACGGCGCAGGGGTTGAGCCCCAGCATTTT.

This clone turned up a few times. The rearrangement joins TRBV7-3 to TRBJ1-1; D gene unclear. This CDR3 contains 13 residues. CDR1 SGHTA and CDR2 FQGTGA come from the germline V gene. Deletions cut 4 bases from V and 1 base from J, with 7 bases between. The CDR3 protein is CASSSEGNTEAFF. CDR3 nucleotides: TGTGCCAGCAGCTCCGAGGGGAACACTGAAGCTTTCTTT.

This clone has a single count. CDR3 region: CASSLLGQGIYEQYF. The CDR3 DNA is TGTGCCAGCTCACTATTAGGACAGGGGATCTACGAGCAGTACTTC. V is TRBV18 and J is TRBJ2-7; TRBD1 agrees at 9 bases. CDR3 length: 15 amino acids. Germline CDR1 and CDR2: KGHSH and LQKENI. The junction had 7 bases not matched to a gene; V was cut back by 4 bases and J by 3 bases.

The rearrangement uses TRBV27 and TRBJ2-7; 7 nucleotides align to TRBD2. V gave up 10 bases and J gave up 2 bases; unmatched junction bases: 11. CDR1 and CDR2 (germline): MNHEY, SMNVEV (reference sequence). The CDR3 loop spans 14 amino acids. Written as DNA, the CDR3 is TGTGCCAACCCGGGGAGGGGTCGAACCTACGAGCAGTACTTC. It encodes CANPGRGRTYEQYF.

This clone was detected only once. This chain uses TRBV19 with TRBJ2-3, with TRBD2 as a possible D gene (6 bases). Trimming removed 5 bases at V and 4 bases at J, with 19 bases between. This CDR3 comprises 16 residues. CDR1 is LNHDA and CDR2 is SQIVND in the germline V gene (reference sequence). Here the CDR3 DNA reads TGTGCCAGTAGTGACCCCGGGAGTTTCAACTCAGATACGCAGTATTTT. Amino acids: CASSDPGSFNSDTQYF.

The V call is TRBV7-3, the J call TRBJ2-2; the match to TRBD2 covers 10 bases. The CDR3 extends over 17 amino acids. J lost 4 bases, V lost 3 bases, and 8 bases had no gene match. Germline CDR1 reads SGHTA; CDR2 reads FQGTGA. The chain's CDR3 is CASSLGPASGGTGELFF. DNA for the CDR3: TGTGCCAGCAGCTTGGGGCCCGCTAGCGGGGGCACCGGGGAGCTGTTTTTT.

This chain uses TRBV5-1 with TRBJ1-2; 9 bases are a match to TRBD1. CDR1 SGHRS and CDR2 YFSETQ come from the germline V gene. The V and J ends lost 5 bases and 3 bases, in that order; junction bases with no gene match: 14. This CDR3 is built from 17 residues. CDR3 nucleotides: TGCGCCAGCAGGCCCTCACAGGGGGCCCTACATTACTATGGCTACACCTTC. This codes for CASRPSQGALHYYGYTF. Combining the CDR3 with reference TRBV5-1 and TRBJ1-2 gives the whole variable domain KAGVTQTPRYLIKTRGQQVTLSCSPISGHRSVSWYQQTPGQGLQFLFEYFSETQRNKGNFPGRFSGRQFSNSRSEMNVSTLELGDSALYLCASRPSQGALHYYGYTFGSGTRLTVV.

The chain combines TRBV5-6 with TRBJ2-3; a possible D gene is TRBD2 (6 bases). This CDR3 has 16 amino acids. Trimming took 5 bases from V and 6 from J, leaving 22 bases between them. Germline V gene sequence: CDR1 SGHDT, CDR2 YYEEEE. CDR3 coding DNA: TGTGCCAGCAGAACACATGGGACTCACCGGTTGGATACGCAGTATTTT. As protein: CASRTHGTHRLDTQYF.

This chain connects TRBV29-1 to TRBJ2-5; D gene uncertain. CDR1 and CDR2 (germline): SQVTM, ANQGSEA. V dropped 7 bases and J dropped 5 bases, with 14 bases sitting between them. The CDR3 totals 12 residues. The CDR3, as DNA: TGCAGCGCGCTGACTGATCTGGAGACCCAGTACTTC. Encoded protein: CSALTDLETQYF.

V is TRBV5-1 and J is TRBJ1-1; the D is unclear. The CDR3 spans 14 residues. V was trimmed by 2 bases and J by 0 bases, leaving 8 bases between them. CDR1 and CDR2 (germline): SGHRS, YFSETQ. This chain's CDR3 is CASSFLNMNTEAFF. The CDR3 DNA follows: TGCGCCAGCAGCTTTCTGAACATGAACACTGAAGCTTTCTTT.